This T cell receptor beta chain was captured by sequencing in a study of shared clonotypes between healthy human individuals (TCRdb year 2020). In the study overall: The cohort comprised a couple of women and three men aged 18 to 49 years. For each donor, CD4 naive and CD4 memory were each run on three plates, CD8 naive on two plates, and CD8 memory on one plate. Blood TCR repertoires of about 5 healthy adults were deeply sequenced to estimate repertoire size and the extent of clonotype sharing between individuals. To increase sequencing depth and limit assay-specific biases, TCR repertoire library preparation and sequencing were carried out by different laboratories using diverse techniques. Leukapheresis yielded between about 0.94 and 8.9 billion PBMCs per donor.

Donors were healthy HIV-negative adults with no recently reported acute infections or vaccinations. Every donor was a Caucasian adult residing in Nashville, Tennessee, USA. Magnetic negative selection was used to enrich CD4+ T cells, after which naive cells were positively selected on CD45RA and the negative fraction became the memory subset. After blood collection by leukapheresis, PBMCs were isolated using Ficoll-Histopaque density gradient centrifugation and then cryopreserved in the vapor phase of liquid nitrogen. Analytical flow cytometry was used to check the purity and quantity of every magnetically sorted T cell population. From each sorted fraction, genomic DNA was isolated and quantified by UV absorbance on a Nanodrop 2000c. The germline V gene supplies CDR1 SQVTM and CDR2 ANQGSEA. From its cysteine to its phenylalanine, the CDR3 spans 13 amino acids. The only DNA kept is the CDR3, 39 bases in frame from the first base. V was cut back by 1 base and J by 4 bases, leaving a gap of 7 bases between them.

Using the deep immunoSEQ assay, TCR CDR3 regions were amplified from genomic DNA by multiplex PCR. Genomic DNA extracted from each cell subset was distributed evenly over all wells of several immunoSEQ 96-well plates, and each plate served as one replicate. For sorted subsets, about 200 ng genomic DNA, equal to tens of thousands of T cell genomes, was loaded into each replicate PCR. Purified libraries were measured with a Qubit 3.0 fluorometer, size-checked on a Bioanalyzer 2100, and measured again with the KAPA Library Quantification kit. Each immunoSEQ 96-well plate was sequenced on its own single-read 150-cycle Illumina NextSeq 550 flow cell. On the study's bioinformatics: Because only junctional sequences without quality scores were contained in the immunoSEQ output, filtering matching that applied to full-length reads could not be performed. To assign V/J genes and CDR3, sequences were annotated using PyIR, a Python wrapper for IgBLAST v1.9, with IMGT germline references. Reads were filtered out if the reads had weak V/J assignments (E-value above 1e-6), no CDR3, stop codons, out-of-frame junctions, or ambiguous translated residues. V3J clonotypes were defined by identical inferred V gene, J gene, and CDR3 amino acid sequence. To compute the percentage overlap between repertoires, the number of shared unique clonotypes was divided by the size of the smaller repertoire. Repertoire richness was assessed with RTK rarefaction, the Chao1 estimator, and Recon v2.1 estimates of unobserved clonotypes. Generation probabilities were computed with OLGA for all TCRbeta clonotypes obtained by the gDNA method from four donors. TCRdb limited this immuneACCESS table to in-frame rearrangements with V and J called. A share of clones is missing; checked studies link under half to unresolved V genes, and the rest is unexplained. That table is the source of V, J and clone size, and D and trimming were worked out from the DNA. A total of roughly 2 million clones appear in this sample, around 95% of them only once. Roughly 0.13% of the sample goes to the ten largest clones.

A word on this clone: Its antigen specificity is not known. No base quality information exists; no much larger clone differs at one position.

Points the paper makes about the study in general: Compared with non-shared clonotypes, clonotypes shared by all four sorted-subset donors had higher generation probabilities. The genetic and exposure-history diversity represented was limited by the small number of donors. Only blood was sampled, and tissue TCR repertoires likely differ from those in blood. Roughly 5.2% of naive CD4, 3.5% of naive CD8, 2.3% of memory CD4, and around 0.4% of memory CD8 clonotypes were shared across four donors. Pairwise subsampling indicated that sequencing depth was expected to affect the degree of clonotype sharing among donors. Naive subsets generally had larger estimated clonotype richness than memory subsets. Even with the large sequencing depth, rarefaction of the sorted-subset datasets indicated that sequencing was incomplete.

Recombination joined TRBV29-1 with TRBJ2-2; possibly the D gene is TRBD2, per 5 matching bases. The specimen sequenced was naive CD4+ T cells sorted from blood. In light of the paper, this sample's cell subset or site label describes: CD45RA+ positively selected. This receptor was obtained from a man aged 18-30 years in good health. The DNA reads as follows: TGCAGCGTTGAAGGGACTCTCACCGGGGAGCTGTTTTTT. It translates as CSVEGTLTGELFF.